The 5 T cell receptor beta chains in this list originate from one sample, sequenced in a study of control samples from healthy donors and cancer patients. The repertoire was sequenced with immunoSEQ multiplex PCR; TCRdb's copy has only in-frame clones and lacks some. The sample yields about 150,000 clones, more than 90% seen once. The sequenced material came from blood. These receptors all come from a woman between 40 and 50 years old in good health.

This chain connects TRBV19 to TRBJ1-2; possibly TRBD1 for D (5 bases). The CDR3 sequence is 12 residues long. Germline-derived CDR1 and CDR2 are LNHDA and SQIVND (reference sequence). The germline V and J ends were trimmed by 7 bases and 7 bases, with 13 bases remaining between them. Here the CDR3 reads CASMELGGGYTF. DNA for the CDR3: TGTGCCAGTATGGAGCTTGGGGGTGGCTACACCTTC. The full variable domain, completed using reference TRBV19 and TRBJ1-2, is DGGITQSPKYLFRKEGQNVTLSCEQNLNHDAMYWYRQDPGQGLRLIYYSQIVNDFQKGDIAEGYSVSREKKESFPLTVTSAQKNPTAFYLCASMELGGGYTFGSGTRLTVV.

This sequence joins TRBV4-1 and TRBJ2-3; TRBD2 matches 7 bases. V dropped 5 bases and J dropped 2; count of bases not matched to a gene: 4. This CDR3 spans 14 amino acids. Germline CDR1 is MGHRA and CDR2 is YSYEKL. In nucleotides, the CDR3 is TGCGCCAGCAGCGCCACTAGCGACACAGATACGCAGTATTTT. Its protein product is CASSATSDTDTQYF.

The chain has TRBV9 and TRBJ1-5; 9 nucleotides line up with TRBD1. The CDR3 extends over 18 amino acids. The V gene's germline CDR1 is SGDLS and CDR2 YYNGEE. Trimming took 7 bases from V and 5 from J; bases not matched to a gene: 19. The CDR3 DNA sequence: TGTGCCAGCGTTACCAGTCCTCACCGGGACAGGGTTTATCAGCCCCAGCATTTT. Protein: CASVTSPHRDRVYQPQHF.

This clone was counted a few times. The V call is TRBV4-2, the J call TRBJ1-6; TRBD1 might be the D (5 bases). V was cut by 1 base and J by 6 bases, with 10 bases left in between. The CDR3 is 15 residues long. Germline assignment: CDR1 LGHNA and CDR2 YNFKEQ. CDR3 protein: CASSQGAGTNSPLHF. CDR3 sequence (DNA): TGTGCCAGCAGCCAAGGGGCAGGGACTAATTCACCCCTCCACTTT.

The chain links TRBV5-4 to TRBJ1-6; D may be TRBD1 (6 bases). V shed 0 bases and J shed 9 bases, with 13 bases lying between them. Germline V lookup: CDR1 SGHNT, CDR2 YYREEE (reference sequence). This CDR3 contains 15 residues. CDR3 sequence: CASSLGGAQGSPLHF. The CDR3 nucleotides are TGTGCCAGCAGCTTGGGGGGGGCGCAGGGTTCACCCCTCCACTTT.